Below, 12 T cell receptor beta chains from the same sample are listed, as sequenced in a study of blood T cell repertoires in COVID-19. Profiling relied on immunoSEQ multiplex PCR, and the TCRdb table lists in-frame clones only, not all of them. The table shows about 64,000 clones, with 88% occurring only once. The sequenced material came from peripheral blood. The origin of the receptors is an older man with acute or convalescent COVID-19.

CDR3 region: CASMAGRGRNGGGANVLTF. DNA for the CDR3: TGTGCCAGCATGGCGGGTAGGGGACGAAACGGGGGTGGGGCCAACGTCCTGACTTTC. The genes are TRBV2 and TRBJ2-6; D is perhaps TRBD2 (6 bases). V was shortened by 7 bases and J by 3 bases, with 25 bases between the two germline ends. Germline lookup yields CDR1 SNHLY and CDR2 FYNNEI. This CDR3 is built from 19 residues.

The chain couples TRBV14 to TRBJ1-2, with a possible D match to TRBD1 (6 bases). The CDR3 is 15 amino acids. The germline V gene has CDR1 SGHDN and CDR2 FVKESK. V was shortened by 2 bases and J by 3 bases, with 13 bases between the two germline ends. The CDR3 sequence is CASSQSQGWDYGYTF. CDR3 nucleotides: TGTGCCAGCAGCCAATCACAGGGTTGGGACTATGGCTACACCTTC.

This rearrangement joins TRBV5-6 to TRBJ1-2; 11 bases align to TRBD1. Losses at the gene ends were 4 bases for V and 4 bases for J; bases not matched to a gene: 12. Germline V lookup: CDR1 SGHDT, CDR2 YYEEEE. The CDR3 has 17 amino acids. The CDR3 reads CASSGGTGGAIIYGYTF. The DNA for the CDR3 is TGTGCCAGCAGCGGTGGGACAGGGGGAGCGATCATCTATGGCTACACCTTC.

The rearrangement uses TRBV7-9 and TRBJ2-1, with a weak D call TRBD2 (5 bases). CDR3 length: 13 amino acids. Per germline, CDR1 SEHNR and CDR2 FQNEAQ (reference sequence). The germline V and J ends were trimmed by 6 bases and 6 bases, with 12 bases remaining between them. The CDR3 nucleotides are TGTGCCAGCAGTAACGAGGGAGTCAATGAGCAGTTCTTC. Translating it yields CASSNEGVNEQFF.

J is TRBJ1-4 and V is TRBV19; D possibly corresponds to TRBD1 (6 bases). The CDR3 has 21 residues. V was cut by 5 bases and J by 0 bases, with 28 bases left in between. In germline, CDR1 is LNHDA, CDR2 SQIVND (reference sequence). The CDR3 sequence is CASSLTTGTRNEGATNEKLFF. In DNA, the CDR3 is TGTGCCAGTAGTCTAACGACCGGGACACGGAATGAAGGGGCAACTAATGAAAAACTGTTTTTT.

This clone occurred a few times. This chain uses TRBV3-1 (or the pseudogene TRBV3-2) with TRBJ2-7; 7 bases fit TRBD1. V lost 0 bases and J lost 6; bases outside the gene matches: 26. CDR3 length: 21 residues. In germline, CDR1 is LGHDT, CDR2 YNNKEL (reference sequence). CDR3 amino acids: CASSQDLRQGLQSFALLEQYF. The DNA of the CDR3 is TGTGCCAGCAGCCAAGATCTCCGACAGGGTCTTCAATCGTTCGCCCTCCTCGAGCAGTACTTC.

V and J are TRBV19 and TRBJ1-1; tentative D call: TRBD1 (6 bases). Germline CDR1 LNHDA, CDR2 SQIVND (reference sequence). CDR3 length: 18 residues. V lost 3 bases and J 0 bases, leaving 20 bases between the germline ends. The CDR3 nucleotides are TGTGCCAGTAGTATTGGGTCGGGACACGAAGCTATGAACACTGAAGCTTTCTTT. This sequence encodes CASSIGSGHEAMNTEAFF.

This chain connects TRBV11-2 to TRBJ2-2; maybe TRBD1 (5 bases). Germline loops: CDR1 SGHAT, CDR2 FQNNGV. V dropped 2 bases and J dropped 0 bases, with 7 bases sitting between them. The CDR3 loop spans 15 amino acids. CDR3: CASSLSRANTGELFF. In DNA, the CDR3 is TGTGCCAGCAGCTTAAGCAGGGCGAACACCGGGGAGCTGTTTTTT. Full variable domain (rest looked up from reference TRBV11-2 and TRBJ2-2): EAGVAQSPRYKIIEKRQSVAFWCNPISGHATLYWYQQILGQGPKLLIQFQNNGVVDDSQLPKDRFSAERLKGVDSTLKIQPAKLEDSAVYLCASSLSRANTGELFFGEGSRLTVL.

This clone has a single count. CDR3 in DNA: TGTGCCAGCAGCCAAAGGACACCCTTCAACTATGGCTACACCTTC. Translation: CASSQRTPFNYGYTF. The chain carries TRBV14 and TRBJ1-2; D perhaps matches TRBD1 (5 bases). The CDR3 is made up of 15 amino acids. Germline V CDR1 and CDR2: SGHDN, FVKESK. The V end lost 2 bases, the J end lost 2 bases, and 12 bases lay between the germline ends.

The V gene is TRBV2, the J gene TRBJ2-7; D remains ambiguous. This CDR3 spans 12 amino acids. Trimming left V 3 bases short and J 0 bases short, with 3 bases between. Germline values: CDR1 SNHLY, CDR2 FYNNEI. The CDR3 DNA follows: TGTGCCAGCAGTGACAACTCCTACGAGCAGTACTTC. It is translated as CASSDNSYEQYF.

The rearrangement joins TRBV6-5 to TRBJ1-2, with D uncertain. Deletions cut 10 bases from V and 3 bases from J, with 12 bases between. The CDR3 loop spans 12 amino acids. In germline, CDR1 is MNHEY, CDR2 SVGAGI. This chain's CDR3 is CATWAVDYGYTF. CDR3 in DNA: TGTGCCACCTGGGCAGTAGACTATGGCTACACCTTC.

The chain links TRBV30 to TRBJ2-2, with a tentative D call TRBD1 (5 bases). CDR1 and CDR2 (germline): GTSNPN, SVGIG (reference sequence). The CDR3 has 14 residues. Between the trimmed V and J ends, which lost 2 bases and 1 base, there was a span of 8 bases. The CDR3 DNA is TGTGCCTGGAGTCCTCAGGGGAACACCGGGGAGCTGTTTTTT. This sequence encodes CAWSPQGNTGELFF.